Reported below is one TCR beta chain. Its antigen is not identified. The CDR3 covers 13 residues. Trimming took off 6 bases at V and 4 bases at J, with 13 bases between the two ends. In germline, CDR1 is SGDLS, CDR2 YYNGEE. The protocol was immunoSEQ multiplex PCR, while the TCRdb copy is restricted to in-frame clones and leaves out a portion. The sample carries over 2 million clones, less than 95% recorded once. The naive CD8 subset, CD45RO-negative cells positively selected for CCR7, excluded terminally differentiated effector memory CD45RA+ cells. The study drew its donors from healthy HIV-negative adults without recent acute infections or vaccinations. The sample originates from a study of shared clonotypes between healthy human individuals. Across the study: With ages of 18 to 49, the donors were a couple of women and a few men.

General study results and limits: Clonotypes shared by all four donors outscored non-shared clonotypes in generation probability. Rarefaction curves obtained for sorted subsets showed sequencing incomplete despite large depth.

The specimen was naive CD8+ T cells sorted from blood. This TCR came from a man aged 18 to 29 in good health. The chain uses TRBV9 and TRBJ1-1; D is undetermined. CDR3 in amino acids: CASISRPITEAFF. The CDR3 DNA follows: TGTGCCAGCATCAGTAGACCCATCACTGAAGCTTTCTTT.